The entry below describes one TCR beta chain. There are 13 residues in the CDR3. V lost 5 bases and J lost 3, with 11 bases in between. TCRdb re-called the PCR reads through MiXCR, storing one row per CDR3 protein. The sample lists some 320,000 distinct CDR3 sequences; roughly 23% were seen once. This record belongs to a study of molecular identifiers for immune sequencing clone quantification. The chain uses TRBV12-3 or TRBV12-4 and TRBJ2-7; D is unclear. The TCR originated in a human donor in good health. Some libraries in this study had Jurkat cell RNA spiked in. The sequenced sample consisted of naive CD8+ T cells from blood, with Jurkat cell RNA spiked in. Subset noted: FACS-sorted CD8+CD4-CCR7+CD45RA+ naive T cells. Here the CDR3 reads CASSTLDNYEQYF. The DNA for the CDR3 is TGTGCCAGCAGTACCCTAGACAACTACGAGCAGTACTTC.